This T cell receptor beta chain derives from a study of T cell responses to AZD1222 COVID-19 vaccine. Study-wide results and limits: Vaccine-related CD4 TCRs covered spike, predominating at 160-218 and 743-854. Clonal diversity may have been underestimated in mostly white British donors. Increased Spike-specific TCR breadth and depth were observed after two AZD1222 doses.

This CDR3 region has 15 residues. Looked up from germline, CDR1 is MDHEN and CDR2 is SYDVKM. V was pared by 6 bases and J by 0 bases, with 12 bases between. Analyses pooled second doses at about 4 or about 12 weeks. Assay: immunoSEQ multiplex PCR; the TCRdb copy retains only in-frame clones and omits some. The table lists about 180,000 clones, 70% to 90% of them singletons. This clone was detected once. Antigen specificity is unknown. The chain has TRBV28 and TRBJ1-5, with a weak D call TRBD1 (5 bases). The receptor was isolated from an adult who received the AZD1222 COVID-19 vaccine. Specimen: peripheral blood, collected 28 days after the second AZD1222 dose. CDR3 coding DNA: TGTGCCAGCAGGTGGGGGGGGGTTAGCAATCAGCCCCAGCATTTT. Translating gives CASRWGGVSNQPQHF.